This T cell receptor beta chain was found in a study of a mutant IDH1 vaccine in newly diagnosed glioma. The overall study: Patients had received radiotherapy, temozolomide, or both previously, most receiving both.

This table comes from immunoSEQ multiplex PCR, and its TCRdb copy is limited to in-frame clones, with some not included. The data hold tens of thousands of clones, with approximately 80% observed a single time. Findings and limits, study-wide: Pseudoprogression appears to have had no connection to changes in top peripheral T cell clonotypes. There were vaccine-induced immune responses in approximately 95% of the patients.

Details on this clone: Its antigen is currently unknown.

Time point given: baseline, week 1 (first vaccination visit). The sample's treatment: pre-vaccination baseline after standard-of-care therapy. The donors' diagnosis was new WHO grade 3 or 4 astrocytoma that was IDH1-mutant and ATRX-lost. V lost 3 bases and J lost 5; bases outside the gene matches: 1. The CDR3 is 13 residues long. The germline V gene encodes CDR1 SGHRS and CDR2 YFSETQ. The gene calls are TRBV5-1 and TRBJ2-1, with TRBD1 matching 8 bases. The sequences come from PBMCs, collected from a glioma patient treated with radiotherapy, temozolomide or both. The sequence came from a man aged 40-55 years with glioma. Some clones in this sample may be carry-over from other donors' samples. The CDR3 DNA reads TGCGCCAGCAGCTGGGGACAGGACAATGAGCAGTTCTTC. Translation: CASSWGQDNEQFF.